These T cell receptor beta chains were read from a single sample in a study of blood T cell repertoires in COVID-19. The repertoire was sequenced with immunoSEQ multiplex PCR; TCRdb's copy has only in-frame clones and lacks some. This sample has 250,000 to 350,000 clones, with 80% to 90% found just once. The sequenced sample consisted of PBMCs or T cells enriched from blood (not recorded which). The source is a woman under 40 who had recovered from COVID-19. Each CDR3 is given without its conserved first and last residue. Each record gives: D gene, clone size, V gene, J gene, CDR3 protein. A D gene is named only where the DNA matches it firmly. Only some rows state a clone size, as once, few, many or a class for expanded clones.

.	once	TRBV5-1	TRBJ1-4	ASSPGTGGEKLF
TRBD2	.	TRBV7-2	TRBJ2-3	ASLGQGGGAGDTQY
TRBD2	.	TRBV14	TRBJ2-1	ASSQALAGGRNEQF
TRBD1	few	TRBV19	TRBJ1-1	ASSRQGWDTEAF
.	once	TRBV25-1	TRBJ1-3	ASSELTAPSGNTIY
.	.	TRBV9	TRBJ1-2	ASGSGGTYGYT
TRBD2	.	TRBV6-5	TRBJ2-7	ASSLLSGGPKY
TRBD2	.	TRBV6-2/TRBV6-3	TRBJ2-5	ASSPIAGGRETQY
TRBD1	.	TRBV5-1	TRBJ1-6	ASSSRQGSSPLH
TRBD1	.	TRBV29-1	TRBJ1-1	SVKGARTEAF
TRBD1	once	TRBV6-6	TRBJ2-7	ASTYDRGNVYEQY
TRBD1	.	TRBV5-6	TRBJ1-5	ASSSGTGVGNQPQH
TRBD1	.	TRBV7-2	TRBJ1-5	ASSLETGLRNQPQH
TRBD2	.	TRBV5-8	TRBJ2-5	ASSPGLAALQETQY
TRBD1	.	TRBV5-6	TRBJ2-7	ASSFGTGSYEQY
.	.	TRBV19	TRBJ1-5	ASTPTKTDQPQH
.	.	TRBV6-5	TRBJ1-4	ASTRQGGEKLF
.	once	TRBV19	TRBJ1-6	ATGVSSYNSPLH
.	.	TRBV28	TRBJ1-3	ASSLSAGAGNTIY
.	.	TRBV5-1	TRBJ2-3	ASSVGLLTDTQY
TRBD1	.	TRBV4-2	TRBJ1-2	ASSHILDRDNYGYT
TRBD2	few	TRBV4-1	TRBJ2-1	ASRGGLAGSNEQF
TRBD1	.	TRBV7-8	TRBJ2-7	ASRVRGRFIYEQY
.	.	TRBV19	TRBJ2-7	ASSIAAAGTSYEQY
.	.	TRBV19	TRBJ1-5	ASSQRTGNQPQH
.	.	TRBV5-1	TRBJ2-1	ASSPNPSGIRQYNEQF
.	.	TRBV6-4	TRBJ1-2	ASSPDGDSYGYT
.	.	TRBV14	TRBJ1-1	ASSQEFGWDTEAF
TRBD2	.	TRBV6-4	TRBJ2-3	ASSDSAGGPDTQY
.	.	TRBV19	TRBJ1-2	ATRQVPSVEGGYT
TRBD1	.	TRBV19	TRBJ1-5	ASSIGLTGGSQPQH
TRBD1	.	TRBV27	TRBJ1-5	ASKDLRGHIGNQPQH
.	.	TRBV6-5	TRBJ2-5	ASSYSTRRGETQY
.	.	TRBV3-1/TRBV3-2	TRBJ1-2	ASSQSTGTGYT
.	.	TRBV5-1	TRBJ2-5	ASSLGATAGWGETQY
TRBD1	.	TRBV4-3	TRBJ1-1	ASSQGRARGDSEAF
TRBD1	.	TRBV5-1	TRBJ1-6	ASSYWDRHNSPLH
.	once	TRBV29-1	TRBJ1-1	SAQNTEAF
TRBD1	.	TRBV4-3	TRBJ1-2	ASSQEMAGQGSYGYT
TRBD2	.	TRBV5-4	TRBJ2-1	ASSLPSGARTYNEQF
.	.	TRBV19	TRBJ1-5	ATSTISSNQPQH
.	.	TRBV19	TRBJ1-1	ASSQAGGLTINTEAF
.	.	TRBV2	TRBJ2-5	ASSEGEVVTETQY
.	.	TRBV25-1	TRBJ2-1	ASSPGSSNLDEQF
.	.	TRBV5-4	TRBJ1-3	ASSAQGSSGNTIY
TRBD1	.	TRBV24-1	TRBJ1-5	ATDDRGIRQPQH